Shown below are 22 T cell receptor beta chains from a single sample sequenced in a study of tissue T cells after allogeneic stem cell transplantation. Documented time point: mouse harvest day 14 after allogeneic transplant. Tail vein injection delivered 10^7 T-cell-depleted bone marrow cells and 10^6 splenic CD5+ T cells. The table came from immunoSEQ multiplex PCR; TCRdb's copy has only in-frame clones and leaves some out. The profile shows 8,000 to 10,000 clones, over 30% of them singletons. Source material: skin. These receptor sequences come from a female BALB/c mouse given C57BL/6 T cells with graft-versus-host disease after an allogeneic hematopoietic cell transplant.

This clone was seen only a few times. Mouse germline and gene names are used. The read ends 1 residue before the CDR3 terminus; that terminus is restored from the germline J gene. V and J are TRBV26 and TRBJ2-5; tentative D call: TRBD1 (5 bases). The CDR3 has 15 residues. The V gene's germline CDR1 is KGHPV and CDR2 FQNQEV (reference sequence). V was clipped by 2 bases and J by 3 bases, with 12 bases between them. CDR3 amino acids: CASSLIQGRQDTQYF. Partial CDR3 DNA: TGTGCCAGCAGTCTGATCCAGGGAAGGCAAGACACCCAGTAC.

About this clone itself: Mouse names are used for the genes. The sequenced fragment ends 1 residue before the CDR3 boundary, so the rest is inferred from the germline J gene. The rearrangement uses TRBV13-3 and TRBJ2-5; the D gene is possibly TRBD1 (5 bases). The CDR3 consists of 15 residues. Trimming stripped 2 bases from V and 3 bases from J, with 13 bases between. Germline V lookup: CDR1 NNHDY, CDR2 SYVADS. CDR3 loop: CASSEPREGQDTQYF. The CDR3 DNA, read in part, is TGTGCCAGCAGTGAACCCAGGGAGGGGCAAGACACCCAGTAC.

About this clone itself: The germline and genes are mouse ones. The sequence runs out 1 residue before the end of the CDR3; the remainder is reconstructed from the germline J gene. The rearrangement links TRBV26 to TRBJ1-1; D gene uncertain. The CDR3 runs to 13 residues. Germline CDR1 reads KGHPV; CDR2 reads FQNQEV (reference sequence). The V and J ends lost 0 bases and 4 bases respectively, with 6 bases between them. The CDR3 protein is CASSLSPGTEVFF. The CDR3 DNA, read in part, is TGTGCCAGCAGTCTGTCACCAGGCACAGAAGTCTTC.

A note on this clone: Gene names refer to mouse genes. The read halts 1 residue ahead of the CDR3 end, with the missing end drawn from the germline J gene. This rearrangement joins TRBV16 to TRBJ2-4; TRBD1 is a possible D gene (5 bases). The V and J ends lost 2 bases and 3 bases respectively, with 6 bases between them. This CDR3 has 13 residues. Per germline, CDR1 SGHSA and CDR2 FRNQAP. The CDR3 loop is CASSLQGQNTLYF. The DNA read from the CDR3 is TGTGCAAGCAGCTTACAGGGCCAAAACACCTTGTAC.

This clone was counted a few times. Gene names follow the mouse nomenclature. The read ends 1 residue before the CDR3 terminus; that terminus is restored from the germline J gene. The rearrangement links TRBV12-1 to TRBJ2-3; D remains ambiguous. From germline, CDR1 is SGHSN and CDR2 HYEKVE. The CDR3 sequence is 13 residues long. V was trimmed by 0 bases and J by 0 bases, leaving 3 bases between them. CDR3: CASSLESAETLYF. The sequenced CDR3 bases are TGTGCCAGCTCTCTCGAGAGTGCAGAAACGCTGTAT.

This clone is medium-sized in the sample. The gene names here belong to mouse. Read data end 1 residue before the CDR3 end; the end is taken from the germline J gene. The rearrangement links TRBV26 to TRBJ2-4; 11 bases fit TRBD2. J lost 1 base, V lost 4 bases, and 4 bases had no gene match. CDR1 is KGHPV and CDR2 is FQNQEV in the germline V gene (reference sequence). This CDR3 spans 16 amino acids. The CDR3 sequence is CASSPGLGERQNTLYF. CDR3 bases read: TGTGCCAGCAGTCCGGGACTGGGGGAACGTCAAAACACCTTGTAC.

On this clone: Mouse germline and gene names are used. The sequenced CDR3 bases are TGCTCCAGCAGTCAATCAAACAGGGGTGATACGCTCTAT. Protein sequence: CSSSQSNRGDTLY. The CDR3 reads in full as CSSSQSNRGDTLYF. The rearrangement joins TRBV23 to TRBJ1-3; TRBD1 is the table's D call and was not checked against the DNA. The CDR3 end lies 1 residue beyond the end of the read and is filled in from the germline J gene. The germline V gene encodes CDR1 KGHTA and CDR2 FQNQQP. This CDR3 region has 14 residues.

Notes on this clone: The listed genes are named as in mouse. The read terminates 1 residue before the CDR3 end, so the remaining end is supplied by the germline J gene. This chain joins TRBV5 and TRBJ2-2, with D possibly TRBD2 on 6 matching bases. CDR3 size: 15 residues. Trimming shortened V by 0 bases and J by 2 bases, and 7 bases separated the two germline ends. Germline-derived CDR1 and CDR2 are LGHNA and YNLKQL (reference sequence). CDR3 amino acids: CASSQDTGNTGQLYF. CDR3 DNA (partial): TGTGCCAGCAGCCAAGACACTGGGAACACCGGGCAGCTCTAC.

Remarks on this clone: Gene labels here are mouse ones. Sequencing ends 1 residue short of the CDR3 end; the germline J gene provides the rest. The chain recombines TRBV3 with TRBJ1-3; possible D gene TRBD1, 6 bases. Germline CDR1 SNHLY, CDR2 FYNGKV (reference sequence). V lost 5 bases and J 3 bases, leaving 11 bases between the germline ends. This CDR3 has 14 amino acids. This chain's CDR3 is CASSPQGGGNTLYF. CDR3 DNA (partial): TGTGCCAGCAGCCCACAGGGAGGTGGAAATACGCTCTAT. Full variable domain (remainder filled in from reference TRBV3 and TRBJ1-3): GPKVLQIPSHQIIDMGQMVTLNCDPVSNHLYFYWYKQILGQQMEFLVNFYNGKVMEKSKLFKDQFSVERPDGSYFTLKIQPTALEDSAVYFCASSPQGGGNTLYFGEGSRLIVV.

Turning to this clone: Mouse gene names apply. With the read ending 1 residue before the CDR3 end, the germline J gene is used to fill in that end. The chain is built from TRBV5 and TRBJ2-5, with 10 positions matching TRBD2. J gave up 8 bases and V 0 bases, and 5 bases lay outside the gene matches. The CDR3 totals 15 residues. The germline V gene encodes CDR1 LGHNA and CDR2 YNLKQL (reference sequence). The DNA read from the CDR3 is TGTGCCAGCAGCCAAGACTGGGGGGGCGCAGGCACCCAGTAC. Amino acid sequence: CASSQDWGGAGTQY. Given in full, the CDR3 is CASSQDWGGAGTQYF.

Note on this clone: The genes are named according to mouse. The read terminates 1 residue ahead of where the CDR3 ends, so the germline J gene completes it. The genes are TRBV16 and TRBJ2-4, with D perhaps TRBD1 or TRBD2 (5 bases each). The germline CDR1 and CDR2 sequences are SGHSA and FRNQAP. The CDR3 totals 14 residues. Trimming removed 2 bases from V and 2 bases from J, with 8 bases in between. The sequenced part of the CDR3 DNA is TGTGCAAGCAGCTTATCTGGGACTCAAAACACCTTGTAC. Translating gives CASSLSGTQNTLY. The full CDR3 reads CASSLSGTQNTLYF.

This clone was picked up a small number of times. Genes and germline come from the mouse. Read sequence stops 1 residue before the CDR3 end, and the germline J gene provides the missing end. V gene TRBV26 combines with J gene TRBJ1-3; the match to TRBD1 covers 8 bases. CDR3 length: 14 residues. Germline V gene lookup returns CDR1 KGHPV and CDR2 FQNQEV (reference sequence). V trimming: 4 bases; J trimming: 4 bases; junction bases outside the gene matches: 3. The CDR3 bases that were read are TGTGCCAGCAGTCCGACAGGGGACGGAAATACGCTCTAT. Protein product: CASSPTGDGNTLY. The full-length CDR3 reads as CASSPTGDGNTLYF.

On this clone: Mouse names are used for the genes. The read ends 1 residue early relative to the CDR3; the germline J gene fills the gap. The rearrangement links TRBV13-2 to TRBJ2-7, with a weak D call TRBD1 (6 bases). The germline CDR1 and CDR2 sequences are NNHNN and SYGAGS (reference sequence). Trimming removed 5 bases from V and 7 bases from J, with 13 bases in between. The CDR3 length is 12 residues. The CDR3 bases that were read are TGTGCCAGCGGCCACAGGGAGCGCGAACAGTAC. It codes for CASGHREREQY. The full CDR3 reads CASGHREREQYF.

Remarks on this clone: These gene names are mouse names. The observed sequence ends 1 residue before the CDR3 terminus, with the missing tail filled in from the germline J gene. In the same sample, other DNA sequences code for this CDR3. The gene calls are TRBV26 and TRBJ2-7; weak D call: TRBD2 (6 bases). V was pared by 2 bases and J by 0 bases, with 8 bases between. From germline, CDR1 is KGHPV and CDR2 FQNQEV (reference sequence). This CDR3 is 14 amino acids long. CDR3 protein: CASSLGGSSYEQYF. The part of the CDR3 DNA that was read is TGTGCCAGCAGTCTGGGGGGGAGCTCCTATGAACAGTAC.

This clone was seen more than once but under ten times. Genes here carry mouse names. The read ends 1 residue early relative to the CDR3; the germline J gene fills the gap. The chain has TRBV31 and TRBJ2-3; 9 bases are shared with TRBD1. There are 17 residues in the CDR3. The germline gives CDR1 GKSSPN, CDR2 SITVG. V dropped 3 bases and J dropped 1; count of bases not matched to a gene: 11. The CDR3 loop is CAWSRPGTGRGAETLYF. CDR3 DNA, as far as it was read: TGTGCCTGGAGCCGTCCCGGGACAGGGAGAGGTGCAGAAACGCTGTAT.

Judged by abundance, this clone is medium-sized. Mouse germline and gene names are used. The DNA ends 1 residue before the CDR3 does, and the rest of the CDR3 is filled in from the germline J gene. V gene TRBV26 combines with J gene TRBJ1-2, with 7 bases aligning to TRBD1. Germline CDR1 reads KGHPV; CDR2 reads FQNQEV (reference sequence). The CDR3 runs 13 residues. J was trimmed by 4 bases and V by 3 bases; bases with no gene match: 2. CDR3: CASSLQGFSDYTF. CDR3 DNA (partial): TGTGCCAGCAGTCTACAGGGGTTCTCCGACTACACC. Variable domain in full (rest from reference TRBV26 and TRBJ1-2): NSKVIQTPRYLVKGQGQKAKMRCIPEKGHPVVFWYQQNKNNEFKFLINFQNQEVLQQIDMTEKRFSAECPSNSPCSLEIQSSEAGDSALYLCASSLQGFSDYTFGSGTRLLVI.

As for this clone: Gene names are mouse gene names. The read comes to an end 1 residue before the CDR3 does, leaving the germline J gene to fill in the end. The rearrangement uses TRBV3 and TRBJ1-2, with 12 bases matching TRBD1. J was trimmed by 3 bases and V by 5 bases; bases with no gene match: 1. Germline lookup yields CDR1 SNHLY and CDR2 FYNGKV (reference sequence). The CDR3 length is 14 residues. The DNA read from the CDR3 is TGTGCCAGCAGCGGGACAGGGGGCCACTCCGACTACACC. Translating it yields CASSGTGGHSDYT. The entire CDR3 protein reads CASSGTGGHSDYTF.

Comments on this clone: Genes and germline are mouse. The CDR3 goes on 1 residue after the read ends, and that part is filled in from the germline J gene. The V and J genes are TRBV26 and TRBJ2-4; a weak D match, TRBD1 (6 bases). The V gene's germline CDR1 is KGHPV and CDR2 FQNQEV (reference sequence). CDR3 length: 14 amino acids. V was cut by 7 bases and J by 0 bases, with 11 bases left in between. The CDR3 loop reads CASTWTASQNTLYF. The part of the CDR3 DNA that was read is TGTGCCAGCACTTGGACAGCTAGTCAAAACACCTTGTAC.

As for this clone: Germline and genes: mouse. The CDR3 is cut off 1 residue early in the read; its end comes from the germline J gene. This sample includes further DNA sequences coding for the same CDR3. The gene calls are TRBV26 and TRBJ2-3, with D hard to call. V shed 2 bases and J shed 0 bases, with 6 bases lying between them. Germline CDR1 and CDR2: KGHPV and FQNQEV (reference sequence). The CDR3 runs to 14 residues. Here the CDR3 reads CASSLLSSAETLYF. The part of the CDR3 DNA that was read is TGTGCCAGCAGTCTGCTGAGTAGTGCAGAAACGCTGTAT.

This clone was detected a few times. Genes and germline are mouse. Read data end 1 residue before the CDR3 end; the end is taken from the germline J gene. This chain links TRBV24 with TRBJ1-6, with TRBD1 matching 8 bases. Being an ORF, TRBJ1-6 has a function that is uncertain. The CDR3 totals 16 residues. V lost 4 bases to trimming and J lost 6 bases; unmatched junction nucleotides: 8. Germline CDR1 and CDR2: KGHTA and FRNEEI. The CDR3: CASSRRAGGCNSPLYF. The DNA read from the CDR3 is TGTGCCAGCAGTCGTCGGGCAGGGGGCTGTAATTCGCCCCTCTAC.

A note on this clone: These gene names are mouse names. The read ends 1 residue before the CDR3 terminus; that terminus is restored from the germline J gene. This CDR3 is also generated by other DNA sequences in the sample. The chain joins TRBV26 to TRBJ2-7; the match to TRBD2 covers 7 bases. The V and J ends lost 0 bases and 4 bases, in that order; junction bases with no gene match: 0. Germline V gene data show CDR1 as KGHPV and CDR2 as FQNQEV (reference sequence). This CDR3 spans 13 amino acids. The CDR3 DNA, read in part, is TGTGCCAGCAGTCTGTCTGGGGGGTATGAACAGTAC. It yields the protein CASSLSGGYEQY. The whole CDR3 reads CASSLSGGYEQYF.

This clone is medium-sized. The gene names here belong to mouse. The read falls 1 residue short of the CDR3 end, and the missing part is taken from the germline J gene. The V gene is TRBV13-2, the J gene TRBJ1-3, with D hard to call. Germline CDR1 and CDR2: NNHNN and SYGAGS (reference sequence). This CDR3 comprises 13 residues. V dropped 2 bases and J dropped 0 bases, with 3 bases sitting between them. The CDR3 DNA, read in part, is TGTGCCAGCGGTGAGGGTTCTGGAAATACGCTCTAT. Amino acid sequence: CASGEGSGNTLY. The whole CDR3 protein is CASGEGSGNTLYF.